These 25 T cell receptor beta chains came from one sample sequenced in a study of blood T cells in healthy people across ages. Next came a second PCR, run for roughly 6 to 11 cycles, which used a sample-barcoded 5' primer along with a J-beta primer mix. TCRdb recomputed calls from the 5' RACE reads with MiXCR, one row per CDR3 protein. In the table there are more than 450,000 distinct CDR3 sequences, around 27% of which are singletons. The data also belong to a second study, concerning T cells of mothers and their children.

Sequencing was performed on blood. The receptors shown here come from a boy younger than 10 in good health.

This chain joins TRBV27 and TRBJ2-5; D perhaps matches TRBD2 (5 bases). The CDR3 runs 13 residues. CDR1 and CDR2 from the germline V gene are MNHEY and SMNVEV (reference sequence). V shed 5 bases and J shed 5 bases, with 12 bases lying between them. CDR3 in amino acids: CASSPRPGETQYF. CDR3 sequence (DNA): TGTGCCAGCAGTCCCCGACCGGGGGAGACCCAGTACTTC.

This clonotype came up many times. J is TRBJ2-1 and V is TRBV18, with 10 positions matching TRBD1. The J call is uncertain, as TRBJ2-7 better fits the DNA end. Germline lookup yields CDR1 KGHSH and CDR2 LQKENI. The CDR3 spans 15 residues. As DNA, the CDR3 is TGTGCCAGCTCACCGGGACAGGGGTTGACCTACGAGCAGTACTTC. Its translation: CASSPGQGLTYEQYF.

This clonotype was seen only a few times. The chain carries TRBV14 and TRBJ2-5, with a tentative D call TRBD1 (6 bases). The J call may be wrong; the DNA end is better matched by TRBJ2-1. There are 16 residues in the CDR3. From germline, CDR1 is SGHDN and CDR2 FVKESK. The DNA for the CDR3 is TGTGCCAGCAGCCATGTCAGACAGGCCGACTACAATGAGCAGTTCTTC. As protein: CASSHVRQADYNEQFF.

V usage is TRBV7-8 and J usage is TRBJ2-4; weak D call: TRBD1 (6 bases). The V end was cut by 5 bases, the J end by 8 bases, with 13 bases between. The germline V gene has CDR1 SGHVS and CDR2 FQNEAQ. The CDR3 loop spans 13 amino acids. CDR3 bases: TGTGCCAGCAGCCCCCAGGGGTGGGACATTCAGTACTTC. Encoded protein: CASSPQGWDIQYF.

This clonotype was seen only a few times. CDR3 in amino acids: CASSLTSLNEQFF. The CDR3, as DNA: TGTGCCAGCAGCTTAACCTCCCTCAATGAGCAGTTCTTC. V and J are TRBV7-3 and TRBJ2-7; D not resolved. The J call may not be correct, given that the DNA end is closer to TRBJ2-1. Germline lookup yields CDR1 SGHTA and CDR2 FQGTGA. CDR3 length: 13 residues.

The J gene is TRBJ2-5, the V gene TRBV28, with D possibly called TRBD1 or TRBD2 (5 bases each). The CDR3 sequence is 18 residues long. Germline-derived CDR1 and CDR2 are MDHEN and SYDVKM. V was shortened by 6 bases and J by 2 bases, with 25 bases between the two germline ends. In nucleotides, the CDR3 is TGTGCCAGCAGACCCCACGGGGCAGGGATTGCCGGGCAAGAGACCCAGTACTTC. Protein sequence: CASRPHGAGIAGQETQYF.

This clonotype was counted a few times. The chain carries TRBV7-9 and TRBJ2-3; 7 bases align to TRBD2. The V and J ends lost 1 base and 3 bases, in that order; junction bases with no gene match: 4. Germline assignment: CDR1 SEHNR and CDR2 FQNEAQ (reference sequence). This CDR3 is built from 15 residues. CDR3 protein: CASSLVSGRTDTQYF. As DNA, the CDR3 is TGTGCCAGCAGCTTAGTTAGCGGGCGTACAGATACGCAGTATTTT.

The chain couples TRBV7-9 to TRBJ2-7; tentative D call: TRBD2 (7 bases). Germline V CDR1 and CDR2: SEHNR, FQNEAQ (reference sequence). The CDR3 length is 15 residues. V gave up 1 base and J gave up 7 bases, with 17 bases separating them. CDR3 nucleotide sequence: TGTGCCAGCAGCTTAGGGTTCGCGGGGAGGGGGGAGCAGTACTTC. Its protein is CASSLGFAGRGEQYF.

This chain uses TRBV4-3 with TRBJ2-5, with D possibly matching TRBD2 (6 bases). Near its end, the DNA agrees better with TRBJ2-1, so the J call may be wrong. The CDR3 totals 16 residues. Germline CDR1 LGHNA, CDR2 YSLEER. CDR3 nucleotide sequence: TGCGCCAGCAGCCGGATCCCACTGCGGGATTACAATGAGCAGTTCTTC. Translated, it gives CASSRIPLRDYNEQFF.

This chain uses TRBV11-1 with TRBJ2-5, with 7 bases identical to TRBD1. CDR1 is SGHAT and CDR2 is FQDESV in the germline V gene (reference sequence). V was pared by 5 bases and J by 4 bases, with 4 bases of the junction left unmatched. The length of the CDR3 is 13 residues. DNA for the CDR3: TGTGCCAGCAGCCACAGGACAGGAGAGACCCAGTACTTC. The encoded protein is CASSHRTGETQYF.

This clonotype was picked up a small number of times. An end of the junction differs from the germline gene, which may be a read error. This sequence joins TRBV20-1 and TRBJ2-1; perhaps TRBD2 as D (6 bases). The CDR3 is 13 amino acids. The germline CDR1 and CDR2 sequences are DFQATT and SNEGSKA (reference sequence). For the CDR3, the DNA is TGCAGTGCTAGGGTTAGCGGATACAATGGGCAGTTCTTC. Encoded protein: CSARVSGYNGQFF.

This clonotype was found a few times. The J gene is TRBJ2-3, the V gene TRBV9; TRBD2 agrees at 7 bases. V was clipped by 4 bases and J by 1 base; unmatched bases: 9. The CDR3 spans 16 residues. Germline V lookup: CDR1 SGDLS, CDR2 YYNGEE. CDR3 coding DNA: TGTGCCAGCAGCCGGAGAGGACTAGACGGCACAGATACGCAGTATTTT. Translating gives CASSRRGLDGTDTQYF.

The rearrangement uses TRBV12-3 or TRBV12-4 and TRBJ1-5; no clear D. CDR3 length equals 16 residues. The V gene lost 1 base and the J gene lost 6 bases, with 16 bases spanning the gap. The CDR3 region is CASSLGLTGGGQPQHF. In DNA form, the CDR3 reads TGTGCCAGCAGTTTAGGACTCACGGGAGGCGGTCAGCCCCAGCATTTT.

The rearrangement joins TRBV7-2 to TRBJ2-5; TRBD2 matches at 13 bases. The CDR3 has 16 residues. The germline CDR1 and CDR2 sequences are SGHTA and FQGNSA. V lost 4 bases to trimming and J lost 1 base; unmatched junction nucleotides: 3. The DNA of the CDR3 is TGTGCCAGCAGCTCCGGACTAGCGGGGGCCCAAGAGACCCAGTACTTC. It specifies CASSSGLAGAQETQYF.

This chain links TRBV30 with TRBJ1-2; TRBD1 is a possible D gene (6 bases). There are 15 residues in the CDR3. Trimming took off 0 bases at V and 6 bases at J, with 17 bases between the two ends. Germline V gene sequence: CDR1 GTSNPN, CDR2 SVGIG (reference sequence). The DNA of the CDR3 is TGTGCCTGGAGTGTGCCCAGGCAGGGGAAGGATGGCTACACCTTC. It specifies CAWSVPRQGKDGYTF.

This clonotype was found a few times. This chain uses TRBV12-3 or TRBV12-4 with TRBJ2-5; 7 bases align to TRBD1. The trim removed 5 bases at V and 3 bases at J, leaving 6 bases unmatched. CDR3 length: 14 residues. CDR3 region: CASSPATGEETQYF. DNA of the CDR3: TGTGCCAGCAGTCCAGCTACAGGGGAAGAGACCCAGTACTTC.

As DNA, the CDR3 is TGTGCCAGCAGCGTAGAGGGCCCTCCCTACAATGAGCAGTTCTTC. It specifies CASSVEGPPYNEQFF. The rearrangement uses TRBV9 and TRBJ2-1, with unresolved D. Looked up from germline, CDR1 is SGDLS and CDR2 is YYNGEE. Trimming stripped 0 bases from V and 2 bases from J, with 9 bases between. The CDR3 totals 15 residues.

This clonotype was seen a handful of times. The CDR3 protein is CSVVRDGNEQFF. The CDR3 nucleotides read TGCAGCGTCGTAAGGGACGGCAATGAGCAGTTCTTC. The chain joins TRBV29-1 to TRBJ2-1; TRBD1 or TRBD2 may be the D gene (5 bases each). Germline V gives CDR1 SQVTM, CDR2 ANQGSEA. The CDR3 has 12 residues. Trimming took off 6 bases at V and 6 bases at J, with 12 bases between the two ends.

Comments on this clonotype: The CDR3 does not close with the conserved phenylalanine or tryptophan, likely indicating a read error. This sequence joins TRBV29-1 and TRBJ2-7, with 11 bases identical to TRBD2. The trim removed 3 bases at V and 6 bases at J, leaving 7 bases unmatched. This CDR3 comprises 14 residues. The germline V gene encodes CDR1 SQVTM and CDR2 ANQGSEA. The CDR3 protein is CSVDGASGRPEQYS. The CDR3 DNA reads TGCAGCGTTGATGGTGCTAGCGGGAGGCCCGAGCAGTACTCC.

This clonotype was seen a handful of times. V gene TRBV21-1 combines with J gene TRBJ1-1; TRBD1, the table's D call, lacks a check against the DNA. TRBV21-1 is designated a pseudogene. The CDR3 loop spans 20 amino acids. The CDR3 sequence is CASSPRHLQGKLRMNTEAFF. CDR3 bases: TGTGCCAGCAGCCCTCGTCACTTACAGGGTAAACTGAGGATGAACACTGAAGCTTTCTTT.

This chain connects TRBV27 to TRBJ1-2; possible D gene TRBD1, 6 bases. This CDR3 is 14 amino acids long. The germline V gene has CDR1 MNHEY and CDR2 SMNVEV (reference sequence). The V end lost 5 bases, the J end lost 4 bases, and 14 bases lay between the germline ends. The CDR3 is CASSTSQGAYGYTF. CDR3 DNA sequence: TGTGCCAGCAGTACCTCACAGGGAGCCTATGGCTACACCTTC.

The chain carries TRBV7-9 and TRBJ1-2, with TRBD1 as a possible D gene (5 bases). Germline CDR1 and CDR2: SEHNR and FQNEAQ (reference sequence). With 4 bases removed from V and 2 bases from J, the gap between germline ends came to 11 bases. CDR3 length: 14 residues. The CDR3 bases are TGTGCCAGCAGCTCCCGGGGGGGAAACTATGGCTACACCTTC. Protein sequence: CASSSRGGNYGYTF.

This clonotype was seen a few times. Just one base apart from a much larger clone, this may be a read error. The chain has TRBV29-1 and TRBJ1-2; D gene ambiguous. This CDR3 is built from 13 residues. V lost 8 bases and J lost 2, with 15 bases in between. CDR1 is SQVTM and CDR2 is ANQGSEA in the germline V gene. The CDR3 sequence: CSSRRVVNYGYTF. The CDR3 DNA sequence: TGCAGCTCTCGACGGGTGGTCAACTATGGCTACACCTTC.

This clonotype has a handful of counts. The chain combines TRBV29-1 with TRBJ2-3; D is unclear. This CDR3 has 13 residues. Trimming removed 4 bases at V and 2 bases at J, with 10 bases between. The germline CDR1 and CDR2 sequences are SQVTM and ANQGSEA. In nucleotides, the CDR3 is TGCAGCGTTGGGGCTAGAATCACAGATACGCAGTATTTT. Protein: CSVGARITDTQYF.

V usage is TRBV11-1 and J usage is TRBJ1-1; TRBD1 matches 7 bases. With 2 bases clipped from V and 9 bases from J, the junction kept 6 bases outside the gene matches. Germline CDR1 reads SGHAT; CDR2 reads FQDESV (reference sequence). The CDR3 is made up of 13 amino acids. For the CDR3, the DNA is TGTGCCAGCAGCTTATCAACAGGGGAGAAAGCTTTCTTT. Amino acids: CASSLSTGEKAFF.